These T cell receptor beta chains were read from a single sample in a study of blood T cell repertoires in COVID-19. Produced via immunoSEQ multiplex PCR; TCRdb's table is partial and in-frame only. The sample records around 94,000 clones, 84% being singletons. Sequencing was carried out using peripheral blood. All receptors derive from a man aged 40-50 years with active or convalescent COVID-19. Each CDR3 is given with its conserved first and last residue. Each record gives: J gene, V gene, CDR3 protein.

>TRBJ1-6|TRBV7-9
CASSFSDSNSPLHF
>TRBJ1-4|TRBV15
CATSLKSTGEGKLFF
>TRBJ2-1|TRBV2
CASTEGLGQGINEQFF
>TRBJ2-5|TRBV28
CASSPAAETQYF
>TRBJ2-1|TRBV5-5
CASSPQAGLNNEQFF
>TRBJ2-2|TRBV7-9
CASAGAGGAGTGELFF
>TRBJ2-7|TRBV9
CASSATGGETYEQYF
>TRBJ2-7|TRBV4-3
CASSQEKGLFSYEQYF
>TRBJ2-3|TRBV12-3/TRBV12-4
CASSPERDTQYF
>TRBJ2-5|TRBV20-1
CSARPSETQYF
>TRBJ2-7|TRBV25-1
CASSRGREQYF
>TRBJ2-7|TRBV19
CASSIAGTGSSAYEQYF
>TRBJ2-2|TRBV19
CASSIGRSGGLLGELFF
>TRBJ1-4|TRBV3-1/TRBV3-2
CASSQHGSGNEKLFF
>TRBJ2-2|TRBV27
CASTSYMRSNTGELFF